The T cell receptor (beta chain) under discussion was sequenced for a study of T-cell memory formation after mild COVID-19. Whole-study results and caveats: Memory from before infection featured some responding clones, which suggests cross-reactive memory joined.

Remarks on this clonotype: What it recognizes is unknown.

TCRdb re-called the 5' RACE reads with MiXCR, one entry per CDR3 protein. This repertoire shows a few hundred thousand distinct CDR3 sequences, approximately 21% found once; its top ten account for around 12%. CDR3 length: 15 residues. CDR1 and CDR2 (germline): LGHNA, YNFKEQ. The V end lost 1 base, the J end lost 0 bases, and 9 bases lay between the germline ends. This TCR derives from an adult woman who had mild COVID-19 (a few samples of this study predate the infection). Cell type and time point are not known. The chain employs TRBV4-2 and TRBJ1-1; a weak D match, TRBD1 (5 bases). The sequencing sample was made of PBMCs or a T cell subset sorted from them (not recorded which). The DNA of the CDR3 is TGTGCCAGCAGCCAAGGACAGCTCCTGAACACTGAAGCTTTCTTT. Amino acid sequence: CASSQGQLLNTEAFF.